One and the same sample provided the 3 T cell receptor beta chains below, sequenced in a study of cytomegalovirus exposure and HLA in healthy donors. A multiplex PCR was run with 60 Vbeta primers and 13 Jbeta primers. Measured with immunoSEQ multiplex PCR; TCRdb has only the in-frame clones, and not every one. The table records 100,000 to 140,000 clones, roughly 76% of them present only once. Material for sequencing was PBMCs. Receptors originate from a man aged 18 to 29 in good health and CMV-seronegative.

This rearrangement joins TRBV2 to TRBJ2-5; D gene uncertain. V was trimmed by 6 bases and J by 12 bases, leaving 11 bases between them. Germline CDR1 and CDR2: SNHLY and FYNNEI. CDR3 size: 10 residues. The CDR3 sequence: CASSLTKEYF. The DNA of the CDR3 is TGTGCCAGCAGCCTGACAAAGGAGTACTTC.

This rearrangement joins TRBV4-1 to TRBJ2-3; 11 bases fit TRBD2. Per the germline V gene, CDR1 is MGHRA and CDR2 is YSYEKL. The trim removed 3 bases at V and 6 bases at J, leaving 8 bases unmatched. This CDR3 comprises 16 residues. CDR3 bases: TGCGCCAGCAGCCAGTTACTAGCGGGAGCACGGGATACGCAGTATTTT. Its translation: CASSQLLAGARDTQYF.

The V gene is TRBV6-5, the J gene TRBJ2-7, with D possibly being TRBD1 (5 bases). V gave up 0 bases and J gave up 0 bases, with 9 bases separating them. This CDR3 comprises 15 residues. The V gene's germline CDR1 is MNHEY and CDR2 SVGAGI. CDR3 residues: CASSYSTEISYEQYF. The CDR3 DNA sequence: TGTGCCAGCAGTTACTCGACAGAGATCTCCTACGAGCAGTACTTC.